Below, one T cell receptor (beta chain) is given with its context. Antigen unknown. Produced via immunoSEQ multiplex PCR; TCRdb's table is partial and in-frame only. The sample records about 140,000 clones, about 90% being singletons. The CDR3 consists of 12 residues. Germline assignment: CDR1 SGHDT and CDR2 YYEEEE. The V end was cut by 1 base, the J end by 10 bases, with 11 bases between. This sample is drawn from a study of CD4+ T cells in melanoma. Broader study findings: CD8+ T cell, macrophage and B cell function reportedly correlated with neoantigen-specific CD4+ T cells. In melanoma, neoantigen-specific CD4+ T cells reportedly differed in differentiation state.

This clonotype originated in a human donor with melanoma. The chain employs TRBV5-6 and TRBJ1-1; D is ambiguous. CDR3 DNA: TGTGCCAGCAGCTTGTATGGTGGTATAGCTTTCTTT. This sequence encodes CASSLYGGIAFF.